Detailed here is one T cell receptor (beta chain). The target antigen is unknown. These data originate in a study of human T cells and chemical hapten exposure. Study results and limitations: High-frequency TCRs, those above 1 in 1000, stayed the same after DPC sensitization.

TCRdb called the 5' RACE reads again in MiXCR, with one record for every CDR3 protein. The data contain roughly 120,000 distinct CDR3 sequences, approximately 19% of them singletons. Before extraction, the whole blood was not fractionated, and total RNA was taken from it. This sequence was found in a human donor in good health.

The CDR3 bases are TGCGCCAGCAGCTCACGGGACAGGGAGCGAGAGGAGCAGTACTTC. It encodes CASSSRDREREEQYF. The chain links TRBV5-1 to TRBJ2-7, with TRBD1 identical over 9 bases. CDR3 size: 15 residues. Germline CDR1 is SGHRS and CDR2 is YFSETQ. V shed 3 bases, J shed 7 bases, and the junction held 11 bases outside the gene matches.